The 3 T cell receptor beta chains listed next were all sequenced from one sample in a study of identical twins. One entry per CDR3 protein results from TCRdb running MiXCR on the 5' RACE reads. The data hold approximately 300,000 distinct CDR3 sequences, with more than 8% observed a single time. This same sample was also taken into another study, of yellow fever vaccine responses in identical twins.

The sequenced material came from CD8+ T cells sorted from blood. The receptor set was obtained from a woman aged 18-29 years in good health.

This clonotype has only a few counts. The rearrangement links TRBV4-2 to TRBJ2-7; possibly TRBD2 for D (6 bases). Trimming stripped 0 bases from V and 3 bases from J, with 12 bases between. The CDR3 spans 15 residues. The germline gives CDR1 LGHNA, CDR2 YNFKEQ. CDR3 sequence reads: CASSQDWRGLYEQYF. CDR3 nucleotides: TGTGCCAGCAGCCAAGATTGGAGGGGCCTCTACGAGCAGTACTTC.

This clonotype occurred a few times. This sequence joins TRBV5-1 and TRBJ2-7; 7 bases align to TRBD1. Germline V CDR1 and CDR2: SGHRS, YFSETQ. J gave up 4 bases and V 0 bases, and 7 bases lay outside the gene matches. The CDR3 has 15 amino acids. CDR3 DNA sequence: TGCGCCAGCAGCTTGGACAGGGGCCAATTGTACGAGCAGTACTTC. As protein: CASSLDRGQLYEQYF.

The chain carries TRBV28 and TRBJ2-1; D is undetermined. The CDR3 is 14 residues long. Trimming removed 2 bases from V and 3 bases from J, with 8 bases in between. Per the germline V gene, CDR1 is MDHEN and CDR2 is SYDVKM. This CDR3 is CASSLVVFYNEQFF. The CDR3 DNA reads TGTGCCAGCAGTTTAGTCGTGTTCTACAATGAGCAGTTCTTC.